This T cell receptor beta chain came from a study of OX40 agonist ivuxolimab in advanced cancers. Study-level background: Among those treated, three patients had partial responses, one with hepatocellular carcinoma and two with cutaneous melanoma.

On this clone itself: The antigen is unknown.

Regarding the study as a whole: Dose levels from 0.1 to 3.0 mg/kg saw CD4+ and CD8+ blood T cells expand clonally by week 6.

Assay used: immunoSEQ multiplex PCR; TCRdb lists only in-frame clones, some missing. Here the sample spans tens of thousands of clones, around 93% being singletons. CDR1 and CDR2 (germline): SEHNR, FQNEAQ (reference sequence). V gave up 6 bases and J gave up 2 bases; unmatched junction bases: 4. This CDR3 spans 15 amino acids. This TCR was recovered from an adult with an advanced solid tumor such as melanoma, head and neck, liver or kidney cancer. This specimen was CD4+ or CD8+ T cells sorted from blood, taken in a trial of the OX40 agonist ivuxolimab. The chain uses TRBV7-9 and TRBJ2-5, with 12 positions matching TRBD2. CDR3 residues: CASSETSGGQETQYF. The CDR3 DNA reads TGTGCCAGCAGTGAGACTAGCGGGGGACAAGAGACCCAGTACTTC.